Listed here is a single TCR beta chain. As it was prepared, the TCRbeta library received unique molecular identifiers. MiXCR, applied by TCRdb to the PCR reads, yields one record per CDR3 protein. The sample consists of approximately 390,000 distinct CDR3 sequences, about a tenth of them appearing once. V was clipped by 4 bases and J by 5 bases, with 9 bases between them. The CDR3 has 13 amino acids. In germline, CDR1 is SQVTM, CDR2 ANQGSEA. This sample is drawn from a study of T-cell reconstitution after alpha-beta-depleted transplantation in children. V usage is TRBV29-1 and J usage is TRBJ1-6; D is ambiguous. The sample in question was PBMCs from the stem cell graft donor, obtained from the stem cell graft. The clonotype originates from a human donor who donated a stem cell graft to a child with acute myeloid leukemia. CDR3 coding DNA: TGCAGCGTTGCCACAGCAAATAATTCACCCCTCCACTTT. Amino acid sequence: CSVATANNSPLHF.